This is a list of T cell receptor beta chains from one sample in a study of vaccination effects on CD4 cells after COVID-19. The method was immunoSEQ multiplex PCR; TCRdb's version includes in-frame clones alone and lacks a portion of them. The top ten hold about 8.6% of the sample, which has roughly 45,000 clones, 60% to 75% seen once. Their antigens remain unidentified. Sequenced here: CD4+ T cells from PBMCs cultured without peptide, sampled after COVID-19 vaccination. These receptors were collected from a human donor who received a COVID-19 vaccine. Both conserved end residues are part of each CDR3. Fields, in order: CDR3 DNA, CDR3 protein, J gene, D gene, clone size, V gene. The D gene is left open where the match is weak. Only some rows state a clone size, as once, few, many or a class for expanded clones.

CDR3nt: TGTGCCAGCAGCTTGCGGGGCGGGGGGGCGGTTGAGCAGTTCTTC
CDR3aa: CASSLRGGGAVEQFF
j_gene: TRBJ2-1
d_gene: TRBD2
abundance: -
v_gene: TRBV7-9

CDR3nt: TGTGCCAGTAACCCTACAGGGTCCGGTCAGCCCCAGCATTTT
CDR3aa: CASNPTGSGQPQHF
j_gene: TRBJ1-5
d_gene: -
abundance: -
v_gene: TRBV19

CDR3nt: TGTGCCAGCAGCTTGTTAACCGGGACAGGGTCCGCGGGAAACACCATATATTTT
CDR3aa: CASSLLTGTGSAGNTIYF
j_gene: TRBJ1-3
d_gene: TRBD1
abundance: few
v_gene: TRBV7-9

CDR3nt: TGCGCCAGCAGCCCCAGGACTGTAAGGGGCACTGAAGCTTTCTTT
CDR3aa: CASSPRTVRGTEAFF
j_gene: TRBJ1-1
d_gene: -
abundance: -
v_gene: TRBV5-1

CDR3nt: TGTGCCAGCAGCTCCGGCGGGGGAGGGGGGTACAATGAGCAGTTCTTC
CDR3aa: CASSSGGGGGYNEQFF
j_gene: TRBJ2-1
d_gene: -
abundance: -
v_gene: TRBV7-6

CDR3nt: TGTGCCAGCAGCCCCAGACCCCAACTTCGGACAGCCGACAACCTCAATGAGCAGTTCTTC
CDR3aa: CASSPRPQLRTADNLNEQFF
j_gene: TRBJ2-1
d_gene: -
abundance: -
v_gene: TRBV9

CDR3nt: TGTGCCAGTAGTACTACCGGGACTTCGAGTTACGAGCAGTACTTC
CDR3aa: CASSTTGTSSYEQYF
j_gene: TRBJ2-7
d_gene: -
abundance: -
v_gene: TRBV19

CDR3nt: TGTGCCAGCAGCATCACGGGGGGAACCTCCACAGATACGCAGTATTTT
CDR3aa: CASSITGGTSTDTQYF
j_gene: TRBJ2-3
d_gene: TRBD2
abundance: few
v_gene: TRBV7-9

CDR3nt: TGTGCCAGCAGTGGAGAGATGAACACTGAAGCTTTCTTT
CDR3aa: CASSGEMNTEAFF
j_gene: TRBJ1-1
d_gene: -
abundance: large
v_gene: TRBV2

CDR3nt: TGTGCCACCGAGTCGGGGAGCACAGATACGCAGTATTTT
CDR3aa: CATESGSTDTQYF
j_gene: TRBJ2-3
d_gene: -
abundance: -
v_gene: TRBV24-1

CDR3nt: TGTGCCACCAGCAGAGATGCAAGCGGGAGTTGGGGGGAGACCCAGTACTTC
CDR3aa: CATSRDASGSWGETQYF
j_gene: TRBJ2-5
d_gene: TRBD2
abundance: -
v_gene: TRBV15

CDR3nt: TGTGCCAGCTCACCAAGCGGACCTCTAGGAGGCGGGGAGCTGTTTTTT
CDR3aa: CASSPSGPLGGGELFF
j_gene: TRBJ2-2
d_gene: -
abundance: -
v_gene: TRBV18

CDR3nt: TGTGCCAGCAGCACCTTCCGGGACAGGGGCTTGAGGACTGAAGCTTTCTTT
CDR3aa: CASSTFRDRGLRTEAFF
j_gene: TRBJ1-1
d_gene: TRBD1
abundance: -
v_gene: TRBV9

CDR3nt: TGTGCCAGTACTTCTGGTAGGGGGACAGCACAAGGGACCCAGTACTTC
CDR3aa: CASTSGRGTAQGTQYF
j_gene: TRBJ2-5
d_gene: TRBD1
abundance: -
v_gene: TRBV19

CDR3nt: TGTGCCAGCAGCCCTATGGGCGGTCCAGATACGCAGTATTTT
CDR3aa: CASSPMGGPDTQYF
j_gene: TRBJ2-3
d_gene: -
abundance: -
v_gene: TRBV11-3

CDR3nt: TGTGCCAGCAGCTTGAACAGGGTACTAAACACCGGGGAGCTGTTTTTT
CDR3aa: CASSLNRVLNTGELFF
j_gene: TRBJ2-2
d_gene: -
abundance: once
v_gene: TRBV7-7

CDR3nt: TGTGCCAGCAGTCCCTACGGCCGTGGGGATGAAAAACTGTTTTTT
CDR3aa: CASSPYGRGDEKLFF
j_gene: TRBJ1-4
d_gene: -
abundance: -
v_gene: TRBV27

CDR3nt: TGTGCCAGCAGCCCCGTGGGTATTTTAAATGAAAAACTGTTTTTT
CDR3aa: CASSPVGILNEKLFF
j_gene: TRBJ1-4
d_gene: -
abundance: -
v_gene: TRBV6-5

CDR3nt: TGTGCAAGTCGCTTAGTTCCTAGCACAGGGACCTCCTACGAGCAGTACTTC
CDR3aa: CASRLVPSTGTSYEQYF
j_gene: TRBJ2-7
d_gene: -
abundance: -
v_gene: TRBV12-2

CDR3nt: TGTGCCAGTAGTAAATCAGGTTACTATGGCTACACCTTC
CDR3aa: CASSKSGYYGYTF
j_gene: TRBJ1-2
d_gene: -
abundance: once
v_gene: TRBV19

CDR3nt: TGCAGCGTTGAAACTCGACAGGAACGAGGCAATGAGCAGTTCTTC
CDR3aa: CSVETRQERGNEQFF
j_gene: TRBJ2-1
d_gene: -
abundance: -
v_gene: TRBV29-1

CDR3nt: TGTGCCAGCAGCCAGGACCCTCCTTCAGCGGAAAAACTGTTTTTT
CDR3aa: CASSQDPPSAEKLFF
j_gene: TRBJ1-4
d_gene: -
abundance: few
v_gene: TRBV27

CDR3nt: TGTGCCAGCAGCCAAGAAACGACTAGCGGACCTGGGGAGCAGTACTTC
CDR3aa: CASSQETTSGPGEQYF
j_gene: TRBJ2-7
d_gene: TRBD2
abundance: -
v_gene: TRBV3-1/TRBV3-2

CDR3nt: TGCAGCGTTGTTCCCGCCAGGGGACCCTACGAGCAGTACTTC
CDR3aa: CSVVPARGPYEQYF
j_gene: TRBJ2-7
d_gene: -
abundance: once
v_gene: TRBV29-1

CDR3nt: TGCGCCAGCAGCCAAGAACGGCGAATCTTAATGAACACTGAAGCTTTCTTT
CDR3aa: CASSQERRILMNTEAFF
j_gene: TRBJ1-1
d_gene: -
abundance: -
v_gene: TRBV4-1

CDR3nt: TGTGCCAGCAGCCCGCCGCGGAGCTATGGCTACACCTTC
CDR3aa: CASSPPRSYGYTF
j_gene: TRBJ1-2
d_gene: -
abundance: -
v_gene: TRBV11-2

CDR3nt: TGTGCCAGCAGGGGTGAGAGCAATCAGCCCCAGCATTTT
CDR3aa: CASRGESNQPQHF
j_gene: TRBJ1-5
d_gene: -
abundance: -
v_gene: TRBV2

CDR3nt: TGTGCCAGCAGCTTCGCTCCGAACACTGAAGCTTTCTTT
CDR3aa: CASSFAPNTEAFF
j_gene: TRBJ1-1
d_gene: -
abundance: few
v_gene: TRBV7-9